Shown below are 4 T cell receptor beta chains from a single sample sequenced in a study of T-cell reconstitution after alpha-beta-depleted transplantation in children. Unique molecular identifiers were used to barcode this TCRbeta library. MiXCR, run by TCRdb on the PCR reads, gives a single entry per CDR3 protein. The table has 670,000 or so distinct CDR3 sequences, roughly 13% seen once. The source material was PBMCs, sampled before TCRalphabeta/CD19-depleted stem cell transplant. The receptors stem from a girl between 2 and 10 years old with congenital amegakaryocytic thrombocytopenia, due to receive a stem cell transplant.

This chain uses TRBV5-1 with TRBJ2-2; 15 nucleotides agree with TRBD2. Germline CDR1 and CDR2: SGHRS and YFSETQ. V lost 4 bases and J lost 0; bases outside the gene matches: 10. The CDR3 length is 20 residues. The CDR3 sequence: CASSGLGTSGRSTNTGELFF. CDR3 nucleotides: TGCGCCAGCAGCGGATTGGGGACTAGCGGGAGGTCAACGAACACCGGGGAGCTGTTTTTT.

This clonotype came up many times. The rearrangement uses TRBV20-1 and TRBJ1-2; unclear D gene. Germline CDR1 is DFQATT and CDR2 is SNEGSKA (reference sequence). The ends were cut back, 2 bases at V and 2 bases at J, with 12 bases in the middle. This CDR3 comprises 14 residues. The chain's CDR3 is CSARSVRLNYGYTF. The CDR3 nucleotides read TGCAGTGCTAGATCCGTCAGACTAAACTATGGCTACACCTTC.

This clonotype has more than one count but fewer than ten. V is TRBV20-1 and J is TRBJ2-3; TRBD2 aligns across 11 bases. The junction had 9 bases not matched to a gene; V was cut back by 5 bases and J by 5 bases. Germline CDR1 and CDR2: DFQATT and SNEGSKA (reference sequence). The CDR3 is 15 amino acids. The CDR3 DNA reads TGCAGTGCTGGGCGGACTAGCGGGTCGCAAGATACGCAGTATTTT. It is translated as CSAGRTSGSQDTQYF.

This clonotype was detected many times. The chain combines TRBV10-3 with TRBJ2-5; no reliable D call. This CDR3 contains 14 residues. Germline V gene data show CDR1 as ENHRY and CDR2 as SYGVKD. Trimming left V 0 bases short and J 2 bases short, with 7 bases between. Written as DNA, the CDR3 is TGTGCCATCAGTGAGTCGGAAGGGCAAGAGACCCAGTACTTC. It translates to CAISESEGQETQYF.